The rows below give T cell receptor beta chains drawn from one sample of a study of blood T cell repertoires in COVID-19. Repertoires were generated with immunoSEQ multiplex PCR, while TCRdb's copy carries only in-frame clones and drops some. The data hold 250,000 or so clones, with 80% to 90% observed a single time. The sequencing sample was made of PBMCs or T cells enriched from blood (not recorded which). The receptors were sampled from a woman between 40 and 55 years old who had been exposed to COVID-19. The CDR3 runs from the conserved cysteine through the conserved F or W. D genes are given only for firm matches. Size is stated for part of the rows, as once, few or many counts, or as a class when the clone is expanded.

clone_size: once
d_call: TRBD2
v_call: TRBV7-3
j_call: TRBJ2-3
cdr3_nt: TGTGCCAGCAGCTCAGACCTTAGCGGGTCTCGCACAGATACGCAGTATTTT
cdr3_aa: CASSSDLSGSRTDTQYF

clone_size: NA
d_call: NA
v_call: TRBV28
j_call: TRBJ1-4
cdr3_nt: TGTGCCAGCAGTTTCCGTGGAGAGGCAACTAATGAAAAACTGTTTTTT
cdr3_aa: CASSFRGEATNEKLFF

clone_size: NA
d_call: TRBD1
v_call: TRBV3-1/TRBV3-2
j_call: TRBJ1-2
cdr3_nt: TGTGCCAGCAGCCAAGACCCCGGGACAGGGTTCTATGGCTACACCTTC
cdr3_aa: CASSQDPGTGFYGYTF

clone_size: NA
d_call: NA
v_call: TRBV11-2
j_call: TRBJ1-6
cdr3_nt: TGTGCCAGCAGCCCTGGTCCCTCCGGGTCACCCCTCCACTTT
cdr3_aa: CASSPGPSGSPLHF

clone_size: few
d_call: NA
v_call: TRBV5-1
j_call: TRBJ2-2
cdr3_nt: TGCGCCAGCAGACATGGACACTCGAACTCCGGGGAGCTGTTTTTT
cdr3_aa: CASRHGHSNSGELFF

clone_size: NA
d_call: NA
v_call: TRBV21-1
j_call: TRBJ2-3
cdr3_nt: TGTGCCAGCAGGGTAGGGGGCAGGCGGGGAGATACGCAGTATTTT
cdr3_aa: CASRVGGRRGDTQYF

clone_size: NA
d_call: TRBD1
v_call: TRBV7-2
j_call: TRBJ2-3
cdr3_nt: TGTGCCAGCAGCACGGGACAGCTCCACTTGGATACGCAGTATTTT
cdr3_aa: CASSTGQLHLDTQYF

clone_size: NA
d_call: NA
v_call: TRBV28
j_call: TRBJ1-6
cdr3_nt: TGTGCCAGCAGTCCACCCGGACCCCTCCACTTT
cdr3_aa: CASSPPGPLHF

clone_size: NA
d_call: NA
v_call: TRBV30
j_call: TRBJ1-5
cdr3_nt: TGTGCCTGGAGTCGAGATAGCAATCAGCCCCAGCATTTT
cdr3_aa: CAWSRDSNQPQHF

clone_size: NA
d_call: TRBD1
v_call: TRBV5-4
j_call: TRBJ2-3
cdr3_nt: TGTGCCAGCAGCCTCCGGGACAGGGACACAGATACGCAGTATTTT
cdr3_aa: CASSLRDRDTDTQYF

clone_size: once
d_call: NA
v_call: TRBV7-3
j_call: TRBJ1-1
cdr3_nt: TGTGCCAGCAGCCTAAACGTCGTCGGGAACACTGAAGCTTTCTTT
cdr3_aa: CASSLNVVGNTEAFF

clone_size: NA
d_call: NA
v_call: TRBV5-8
j_call: TRBJ1-1
cdr3_nt: TGTGCCAGCAGCTTGGAACAGGCTGAAGCTTTCTTT
cdr3_aa: CASSLEQAEAFF

clone_size: NA
d_call: TRBD1
v_call: TRBV7-2
j_call: TRBJ2-1
cdr3_nt: TGTGCCAGCACCGGACAGGGCGCTATAGATGAGCAGTTCTTC
cdr3_aa: CASTGQGAIDEQFF

clone_size: NA
d_call: NA
v_call: TRBV5-1
j_call: TRBJ1-3
cdr3_nt: TGTGCCAGCAGCTTGGACGCCTACTCTGGAAACACCATATATTTT
cdr3_aa: CASSLDAYSGNTIYF

clone_size: once
d_call: TRBD2
v_call: TRBV5-1
j_call: TRBJ2-5
cdr3_nt: TGCGCCAGCAGCAGGACAGCGGGGGCTGAGACCCAGTACTTC
cdr3_aa: CASSRTAGAETQYF

clone_size: NA
d_call: NA
v_call: TRBV4-3
j_call: TRBJ2-1
cdr3_nt: TGCGCCAGCAGCCAAGATTTGGGGGGGGGCCAATGGAATGAGCAGTTCTTC
cdr3_aa: CASSQDLGGGQWNEQFF

clone_size: NA
d_call: NA
v_call: TRBV4-2
j_call: TRBJ1-4
cdr3_nt: TGTGCCAGCAGCCTCGACAGAAATGAAAAACTGTTTTTT
cdr3_aa: CASSLDRNEKLFF

clone_size: NA
d_call: NA
v_call: TRBV7-6
j_call: TRBJ1-2
cdr3_nt: TGTGCCAGCAGCCGATCCAGGGGTGGGGCCTATGGCTACACCTTC
cdr3_aa: CASSRSRGGAYGYTF

clone_size: NA
d_call: NA
v_call: TRBV15
j_call: TRBJ2-7
cdr3_nt: TGTGCCACCAGCAGAGATTTCAGTTCCTACGAGCAGTACTTC
cdr3_aa: CATSRDFSSYEQYF

clone_size: NA
d_call: TRBD2
v_call: TRBV7-3
j_call: TRBJ2-1
cdr3_nt: TGTGCCAGCAGCACTCTAGCGGACTCCTACAATGAGCAGTTCTTC
cdr3_aa: CASSTLADSYNEQFF

clone_size: NA
d_call: NA
v_call: TRBV7-2
j_call: TRBJ2-3
cdr3_nt: TGTGCCAGCAGCTTAATCAGGCGGGTTACAGATACGCAGTATTTT
cdr3_aa: CASSLIRRVTDTQYF

clone_size: NA
d_call: NA
v_call: TRBV28
j_call: TRBJ2-1
cdr3_nt: TGTGGCTCGGGGAGCAGTTCGTGGAATGAGCAGTTCTTC
cdr3_aa: CGSGSSSWNEQFF

clone_size: NA
d_call: TRBD2
v_call: TRBV2
j_call: TRBJ2-1
cdr3_nt: TGTGCCAGCAGGACCCACGGAGCGGGAGTGTACAATGAGCAGTTCTTC
cdr3_aa: CASRTHGAGVYNEQFF

clone_size: NA
d_call: NA
v_call: TRBV28
j_call: TRBJ2-1
cdr3_nt: TGTGCCAGCAGTTCCCTCGACAGGGACTTCTACAATGAGCAGTTCTTC
cdr3_aa: CASSSLDRDFYNEQFF

clone_size: NA
d_call: NA
v_call: TRBV4-2
j_call: TRBJ2-7
cdr3_nt: TGTGCCAGCAGCCAAGATAAGGGTTGGGACAACGAGCAGTACTTC
cdr3_aa: CASSQDKGWDNEQYF

clone_size: NA
d_call: TRBD1
v_call: TRBV6-4
j_call: TRBJ2-2
cdr3_nt: TGTGCCAGCAGACAAACAGGGGGCGATTCGACCGGGGAGCTGTTTTTT
cdr3_aa: CASRQTGGDSTGELFF

clone_size: NA
d_call: TRBD1
v_call: TRBV6-5
j_call: TRBJ1-1
cdr3_nt: TGTGCCAGCCAGGGACAGGGGGCGAACACTGAAGCTTTCTTT
cdr3_aa: CASQGQGANTEAFF

clone_size: NA
d_call: TRBD1
v_call: TRBV7-8
j_call: TRBJ2-3
cdr3_nt: TGTGCCAGCAGCCCCAGGGACAGGGATGATAGCACAGATACGCAGTATTTT
cdr3_aa: CASSPRDRDDSTDTQYF

clone_size: NA
d_call: TRBD1
v_call: TRBV7-3
j_call: TRBJ2-1
cdr3_nt: TGTGCCAGCAGCTTGAACAGGGGAGAATACAATGAGCAGTTCTTC
cdr3_aa: CASSLNRGEYNEQFF

clone_size: few
d_call: NA
v_call: TRBV5-1
j_call: TRBJ1-4
cdr3_nt: TGTGCCAGCAGCTTCACAGGGTCAACTAATGAAAAACTGTTTTTT
cdr3_aa: CASSFTGSTNEKLFF

clone_size: NA
d_call: TRBD2
v_call: TRBV14
j_call: TRBJ2-1
cdr3_nt: TGTGCCAGCAGCCAAGGACTAGCGGCCCCCAATGAGCAGTTCTTC
cdr3_aa: CASSQGLAAPNEQFF

clone_size: once
d_call: TRBD1
v_call: TRBV7-9
j_call: TRBJ2-5
cdr3_nt: TGTGCCAGCAGCGTCCGGACAGGGGTCGGGGAGACCCAGTACTTC
cdr3_aa: CASSVRTGVGETQYF

clone_size: NA
d_call: TRBD1
v_call: TRBV5-1
j_call: TRBJ2-6
cdr3_nt: TGCGCCAGCAGCTTGGGGGACAGGGGAGCTGGGGCCAACGTCCTGACTTTC
cdr3_aa: CASSLGDRGAGANVLTF

clone_size: NA
d_call: TRBD1
v_call: TRBV6-5
j_call: TRBJ1-1
cdr3_nt: TGTGCCAGCAGTTACTGGCAGGGGGGCACTGAAGCTTTCTTT
cdr3_aa: CASSYWQGGTEAFF

clone_size: NA
d_call: NA
v_call: TRBV24-1
j_call: TRBJ1-5
cdr3_nt: TGTGCCACCAGTGATGGGACTTTCGGGGATCAGCCCCAGCATTTT
cdr3_aa: CATSDGTFGDQPQHF

clone_size: NA
d_call: TRBD1
v_call: TRBV6-6
j_call: TRBJ2-3
cdr3_nt: TGTGCCAGCACCCAGGACAGGGGGAGCACAGATACGCAGTATTTT
cdr3_aa: CASTQDRGSTDTQYF

clone_size: NA
d_call: TRBD2
v_call: TRBV7-2
j_call: TRBJ2-1
cdr3_nt: TGTGCCAGCAGCCGCTCGGGGGGTGGTGAGCAGTTCTTC
cdr3_aa: CASSRSGGGEQFF

clone_size: NA
d_call: NA
v_call: TRBV19
j_call: TRBJ1-2
cdr3_nt: TGTGCCAGTAATCCCCAGGGAAGCTATGGCTACACCTTC
cdr3_aa: CASNPQGSYGYTF

clone_size: NA
d_call: NA
v_call: TRBV6-5
j_call: TRBJ2-1
cdr3_nt: TGTGCCAGCAGTTACGACTTCATGATAGGAAATGAGCAGTTCTTC
cdr3_aa: CASSYDFMIGNEQFF

clone_size: NA
d_call: TRBD2
v_call: TRBV9
j_call: TRBJ2-1
cdr3_nt: TGTGCCAGCAGCGTAGCGGGGACTAGCGGGAGATATGAGCAGTTCTTC
cdr3_aa: CASSVAGTSGRYEQFF